The entry below gives a single TCR beta chain sequence along with its context. In the authors' methods: Reference gene primers were amplified, and this amplification served to estimate nucleated cell counts. Measured with immunoSEQ multiplex PCR; TCRdb has only the in-frame clones, and not every one. D and trimming were read from the DNA, whereas the V and J calls and clone size are those reported in that table. The sample lists some 220,000 clones; 80% to 95% were seen once. The sample belongs to a study of blood T cell repertoires in COVID-19. Study-level information: PBMCs, B-cell-depleted T cells, or T cells provided the cDNA or gDNA that made up the material.

The germline V gene has CDR1 SGHDT and CDR2 YYEEEE. The CDR3 runs to 14 residues. Unmatched junction bases numbered 3, after V lost 3 bases and J lost 2 bases. This sequence joins TRBV5-6 and TRBJ1-2, with 8 bases lining up with TRBD1. The sequencing sample was made of peripheral blood. This TCR came from a man between 25 and 39 years old with COVID-19, enrolled during active disease. The CDR3 spells CASSYGQGNYGYTF. The CDR3 nucleotides are TGTGCCAGCAGCTACGGACAGGGAAACTATGGCTACACCTTC.